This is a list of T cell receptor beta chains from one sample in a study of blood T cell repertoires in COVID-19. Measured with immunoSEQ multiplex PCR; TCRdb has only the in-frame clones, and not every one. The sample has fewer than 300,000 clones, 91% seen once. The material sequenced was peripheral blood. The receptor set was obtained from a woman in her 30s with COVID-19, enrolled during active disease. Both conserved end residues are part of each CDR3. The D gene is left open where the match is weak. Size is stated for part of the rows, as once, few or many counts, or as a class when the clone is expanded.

cdr3_aa: CASSLQGFDEQFF
cdr3_nt: TGTGCCAGCAGCCTACAGGGTTTCGATGAGCAGTTCTTC
clone_size: NA
j_call: TRBJ2-1
v_call: TRBV7-9
d_call: NA

cdr3_aa: CASSQEEGDYSNQPQHF
cdr3_nt: TGCGCCAGCAGCCAAGAAGAAGGAGATTATAGCAATCAGCCCCAGCATTTT
clone_size: NA
j_call: TRBJ1-5
v_call: TRBV4-1
d_call: NA

cdr3_aa: CSVQGPQPQHF
cdr3_nt: TGCAGCGTTCAGGGCCCTCAGCCCCAGCATTTT
clone_size: NA
j_call: TRBJ1-5
v_call: TRBV29-1
d_call: NA

cdr3_aa: CASSPENREPLAYTF
cdr3_nt: TGTGCCAGCAGCCCGGAAAACAGGGAGCCCCTGGCCTACACCTTC
clone_size: many
j_call: TRBJ1-2
v_call: TRBV4-2
d_call: NA

cdr3_aa: CASRKTQGADEKLFF
cdr3_nt: TGTGCCAGCAGAAAGACACAGGGGGCGGATGAAAAACTGTTTTTT
clone_size: NA
j_call: TRBJ1-4
v_call: TRBV6-6
d_call: TRBD1

cdr3_aa: CASSYTGGVREQYF
cdr3_nt: TGTGCCAGCAGTTACACGGGCGGGGTTCGCGAGCAGTACTTC
clone_size: NA
j_call: TRBJ2-7
v_call: TRBV6-6
d_call: NA

cdr3_aa: CASSLVGEGPGNTIYF
cdr3_nt: TGCGCCAGCAGCTTGGTAGGAGAGGGCCCTGGAAACACCATATATTTT
clone_size: NA
j_call: TRBJ1-3
v_call: TRBV5-1
d_call: NA

cdr3_aa: CAWGYGQGYNEKLFF
cdr3_nt: TGTGCCTGGGGCTACGGCCAGGGCTATAATGAAAAACTGTTTTTT
clone_size: NA
j_call: TRBJ1-4
v_call: TRBV30
d_call: NA

cdr3_aa: CAWRDRHYFSGNTIYF
cdr3_nt: TGTGCCTGGAGGGATCGACATTACTTCTCTGGAAACACCATATATTTT
clone_size: NA
j_call: TRBJ1-3
v_call: TRBV30
d_call: NA

cdr3_aa: CASAGGWDTEAFF
cdr3_nt: TGTGCCAGTGCGGGGGGTTGGGACACTGAAGCTTTCTTT
clone_size: NA
j_call: TRBJ1-1
v_call: TRBV19
d_call: NA

cdr3_aa: CASSDRDRGDQPQHF
cdr3_nt: TGTGCCAGCAGCGATAGAGACAGGGGGGACCAGCCCCAGCATTTT
clone_size: NA
j_call: TRBJ1-5
v_call: TRBV7-8
d_call: TRBD1

cdr3_aa: CASSQGTGLAYEQYF
cdr3_nt: TGTGCCAGCAGCCAAGGGACAGGGTTAGCCTACGAGCAGTACTTC
clone_size: NA
j_call: TRBJ2-7
v_call: TRBV3-1/TRBV3-2
d_call: TRBD1

cdr3_aa: CASSLPQGGTEAFF
cdr3_nt: TGCGCCAGCAGCCTTCCGCAGGGGGGCACTGAAGCTTTCTTT
clone_size: once
j_call: TRBJ1-1
v_call: TRBV4-1
d_call: TRBD1

cdr3_aa: CATSWTGGPTDTQYF
cdr3_nt: TGTGCCACCTCGTGGACAGGGGGTCCCACAGATACGCAGTATTTT
clone_size: NA
j_call: TRBJ2-3
v_call: TRBV24-1
d_call: TRBD1

cdr3_aa: CASMGQGLTEAFF
cdr3_nt: TGCGCCAGTATGGGACAGGGGCTCACTGAAGCTTTCTTT
clone_size: NA
j_call: TRBJ1-1
v_call: TRBV5-1
d_call: TRBD1

cdr3_aa: CASSDGGQLQVLYGYTF
cdr3_nt: TGTGCCAGCAGTGATGGGGGACAGCTACAGGTCCTCTATGGCTACACCTTC
clone_size: NA
j_call: TRBJ1-2
v_call: TRBV2
d_call: TRBD1

cdr3_aa: CASSTLGGRREVYEQYF
cdr3_nt: TGTGCCAGCAGCACCCTCGGGGGACGGCGGGAGGTCTACGAGCAGTACTTC
clone_size: many
j_call: TRBJ2-7
v_call: TRBV11-2
d_call: TRBD2